A single T cell receptor beta chain is shown here with its context. Repertoires were generated with immunoSEQ multiplex PCR, while TCRdb's copy carries only in-frame clones and drops some. The sample gives 350,000 to 450,000 clones, about 86% of which show up once; around 7.4% is in the top ten. This sample was taken from a study of blood T cell repertoires in COVID-19. V lost 6 bases, J lost 0 bases, and 11 bases lay in between. CDR1 and CDR2 from the germline V gene are SQVTM and ANQGSEA. The CDR3 runs 13 residues. The sample comprised peripheral blood. This chain uses TRBV29-1 with TRBJ1-1; no reliable D call. The source is an older woman with COVID-19, enrolled during active disease. This CDR3 reads CSVAPAVNTEAFF. The DNA for the CDR3 is TGCAGCGTCGCTCCCGCAGTGAACACTGAAGCTTTCTTT.